Below are 21 T cell receptor beta chains sequenced from a single sample in a study of CXCR3-negative and CXCR3-positive naive CD8 T cells. Regarding the study as a whole: Naive cells that were CXCR3-positive had more hydrophobic TRB CDR3s (compared with CXCR3-negative naive cells).

UMI-tagged TRB cDNA libraries were built via 5' RACE. TCRdb re-called the 5' RACE reads and gives one entry per CDR3 protein, without DNA. The listing records under 90,000 distinct CDR3 sequences. Their specific antigens are unknown. The sample taken for sequencing was naive CXCR3+ CD8+ T cells from blood. Regarding subset: CD45RO-CCR7+CD27+CD95- naive CD8+ T cells expressing CXCR3 (TNR3+). The receptors come from a human donor in good health. Some clones in this sample may be carry-over from other donors' samples.

V is TRBV10-1 and J is TRBJ1-1; with no DNA, the TCRdb D assignment of TRBD1 cannot be verified. The CDR3 loop spans 16 amino acids. Germline V gene lookup returns CDR1 WNHNN and CDR2 SYGVQD (reference sequence). The CDR3 loop reads CASSEGREGGGTEAFF.

The V call is TRBV6-5, the J call TRBJ2-2; as DNA is missing, the TRBD1 call by TCRdb cannot be tested. The germline V gene has CDR1 MNHEY and CDR2 SVGAGI. The CDR3 extends over 16 amino acids. Here the CDR3 reads CASRGTGGRNTGELFF.

This chain connects TRBV7-9 to TRBJ2-1; TCRdb lists TRBD2, though no DNA is available to test this call. The CDR3 runs to 16 residues. Germline assignment: CDR1 SEHNR and CDR2 FQNEAQ (reference sequence). The CDR3 region is CASSTPTSVSYNEQFF.

The chain is built from TRBV5-1 and TRBJ2-2; TCRdb indicates TRBD2, and absent DNA this call remains unverified. CDR3 length equals 17 residues. CDR1 is SGHRS, CDR2 YFSETQ, per germline. The CDR3 reads CASSSRTSGGNTGELFF. Filled out from reference TRBV5-1 and TRBJ2-2, the complete variable domain reads KAGVTQTPRYLIKTRGQQVTLSCSPISGHRSVSWYQQTPGQGLQFLFEYFSETQRNKGNFPGRFSGRQFSNSRSEMNVSTLELGDSALYLCASSSRTSGGNTGELFFGEGSRLTVL.

J is TRBJ2-7 and V is TRBV30; no DNA is available, so the TRBD1 call from TCRdb remains unchecked. Germline values: CDR1 GTSNPN, CDR2 SVGIG (reference sequence). The CDR3 covers 13 residues. CDR3: CASESGQGLFWKF.

The V gene is TRBV25-1, the J gene TRBJ2-1. Germline V gene data show CDR1 as MGHDK and CDR2 as SYGVNS. The CDR3 totals 11 residues. CDR3 residues: CASSVTTEQFF.

The genes are TRBV14 and TRBJ2-1; the TCRdb call, TRBD1, lacks DNA for checking. CDR3 length equals 15 residues. Looked up from germline, CDR1 is SGHDN and CDR2 is FVKESK. The CDR3 sequence: CASSQGGDGAREQFF.

The genes are TRBV14 and TRBJ2-1; TCRdb returns TRBD1, unconfirmable since there is no DNA. CDR1 and CDR2 (germline): SGHDN, FVKESK. This CDR3 contains 17 residues. This CDR3 is CASSRLDGTGGYNEQFF.

The V call is TRBV20-1, the J call TRBJ2-7; the TRBD1 assignment by TCRdb is unverifiable without DNA. CDR3 length: 15 residues. The germline CDR1 and CDR2 sequences are DFQATT and SNEGSKA (reference sequence). The CDR3 is CSANARQGSYYEQYF.

V and J are TRBV10-3 and TRBJ2-7; checking the TCRdb D call of TRBD1 is not possible without DNA. The CDR3 sequence is 14 residues long. Germline V lookup: CDR1 ENHRY, CDR2 SYGVKD. The CDR3 loop reads CAISESRGVGEQYF.

The rearrangement uses TRBV6-6 and TRBJ1-6. The CDR3 runs to 18 residues. The V gene's germline CDR1 is MNHNY and CDR2 SVGAGI (reference sequence). Here the CDR3 reads CASSRSDGFSLYNSPLHF.

The chain couples TRBV4-1 to TRBJ2-3. This CDR3 contains 14 residues. Germline CDR1 is MGHRA and CDR2 is YSYEKL. Here the CDR3 reads CASSPLIGADTQYF.

The chain is built from TRBV10-2 and TRBJ2-2. The CDR3 extends over 12 amino acids. Looked up from germline, CDR1 is WSHSY and CDR2 is SAAADI. This chain's CDR3 is CASRVGGGELFF.

This chain connects TRBV7-9 to TRBJ2-5; the TRBD1 assignment by TCRdb is unverifiable without DNA. The CDR3 is 15 amino acids. From germline, CDR1 is SEHNR and CDR2 FQNEAQ (reference sequence). The CDR3 is CASSLIRLQGETQYF.

V usage is TRBV11-2 and J usage is TRBJ2-2. This CDR3 has 15 residues. Germline values: CDR1 SGHAT, CDR2 FQNNGV. The CDR3 sequence is CASSLIDTNTGELFF.

V is TRBV7-9 and J is TRBJ1-3. Per the germline V gene, CDR1 is SEHNR and CDR2 is FQNEAQ (reference sequence). The CDR3 loop spans 15 amino acids. The chain's CDR3 is CASSPPVDAGNTIYF.

The V call is TRBV13, the J call TRBJ2-3; checking the TCRdb D call of TRBD2 is not possible without DNA. This CDR3 contains 15 residues. Germline V gene lookup returns CDR1 PRHDT and CDR2 FYEKMQ (reference sequence). The CDR3 is CASSPGLASTDTQYF.

The J gene is TRBJ2-1, the V gene TRBV12-3 or TRBV12-4. The CDR3 contains 12 residues. The CDR3: CASSLPSNEQFF.

The chain couples TRBV28 to TRBJ2-1; the TCRdb D gene call, TRBD1, has no DNA to confirm it. Germline lookup yields CDR1 MDHEN and CDR2 SYDVKM. The CDR3 has 15 amino acids. CDR3 sequence reads: CASRPQGAGYNEQFF.

The genes are TRBV6-2 or TRBV6-3 and TRBJ2-7; TCRdb picks TRBD2, but there is no DNA to check that call. Germline V gene lookup returns CDR1 MNHEY and CDR2 SVGEGT. The CDR3 has 16 amino acids. The CDR3: CASSRGLAGIFYEQYF.

This chain uses TRBV6-5 with TRBJ2-2; absent DNA, TCRdb's TRBD2 call cannot be checked. CDR3 size: 14 residues. CDR1 MNHEY and CDR2 SVGAGI come from the germline V gene. The CDR3 loop reads CASKGGVSTGELFF.